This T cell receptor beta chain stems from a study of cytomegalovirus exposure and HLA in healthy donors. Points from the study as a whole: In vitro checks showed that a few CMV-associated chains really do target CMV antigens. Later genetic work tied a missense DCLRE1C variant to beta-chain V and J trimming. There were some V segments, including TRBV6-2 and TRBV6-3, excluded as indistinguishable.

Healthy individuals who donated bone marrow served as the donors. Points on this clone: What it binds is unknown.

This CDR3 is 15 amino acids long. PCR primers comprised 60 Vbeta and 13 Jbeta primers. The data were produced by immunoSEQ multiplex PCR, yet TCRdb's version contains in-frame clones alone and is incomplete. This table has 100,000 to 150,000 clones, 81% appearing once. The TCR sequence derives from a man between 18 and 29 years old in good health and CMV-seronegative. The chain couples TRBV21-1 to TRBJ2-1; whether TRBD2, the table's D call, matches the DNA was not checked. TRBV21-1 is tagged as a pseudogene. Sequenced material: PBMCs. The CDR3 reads CASSKLAGSYNEQFF. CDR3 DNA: TGTGCCAGCAGCAAACTAGCGGGCTCCTACAATGAGCAGTTCTTC.